The 32 T cell receptor beta chains below all came from one sample that was sequenced in a study of T cell repertoires in cytomegalovirus infection. TCRdb analysed the reads with MiXCR anew, one entry per CDR3 protein. In the table there are roughly 310,000 distinct CDR3 sequences, 15% to 20% of which are singletons. The specimen was PBMCs. These receptors originate from a human donor in good health (CMV status not recorded). Some clones in this sample may be carry-over from other donors' samples.

V usage is TRBV6-5 and J usage is TRBJ2-2; perhaps TRBD1 as D (5 bases). This CDR3 is 15 amino acids long. Germline V CDR1 and CDR2: MNHEY, SVGAGI. V shed 7 bases and J shed 2 bases, with 14 bases lying between them. The CDR3 reads CASTFGRVNTGELFF. CDR3 nucleotides: TGTGCCAGCACGTTCGGCAGGGTTAACACCGGGGAGCTGTTTTTT.

Only a few counts were recorded for this clonotype. J is TRBJ1-1 and V is TRBV27; tentative D call: TRBD1 (6 bases). Germline CDR1 reads MNHEY; CDR2 reads SMNVEV (reference sequence). The V and J ends lost 5 bases and 10 bases respectively, with 14 bases between them. This CDR3 has 12 amino acids. DNA for the CDR3: TGTGCCAGCAGTGGACAGTCGATGGGAGCTTTCTTT. It yields the protein CASSGQSMGAFF.

The chain combines TRBV7-9 with TRBJ1-3; no reliable D call. V lost 1 base and J 4 bases, leaving 11 bases between the germline ends. The germline CDR1 and CDR2 sequences are SEHNR and FQNEAQ (reference sequence). The CDR3 has 15 residues. CDR3 loop: CASSLDARLGNTIYF. As DNA, the CDR3 is TGTGCCAGCAGCTTAGACGCGAGACTCGGAAACACCATATATTTT.

This clonotype was observed many times. This chain connects TRBV28 to TRBJ1-3; D perhaps matches TRBD1 (5 bases). This CDR3 region has 14 residues. The germline CDR1 and CDR2 sequences are MDHEN and SYDVKM. V lost 6 bases to trimming and J lost 5 bases, with 14 bases between them. In DNA, the CDR3 is TGTGCCAGCAGCCCATGGGGGGTTCGAAACACCATATATTTT. Translating gives CASSPWGVRNTIYF.

This clonotype turned up a few times. The chain links TRBV7-8 to TRBJ2-5; the D is unclear. Trimming left V 1 base short and J 4 bases short, with 16 bases between. Per the germline V gene, CDR1 is SGHVS and CDR2 is FQNEAQ. This CDR3 is built from 16 residues. The CDR3 is CASSLGGQTGRETQYF. The CDR3 DNA reads as TGTGCCAGCAGCTTAGGAGGTCAGACTGGACGAGAGACCCAGTACTTC. The whole variable domain, filled in from reference TRBV7-8 and TRBJ2-5, reads GAGVSQSPRYKVAKRGQDVALRCDPISGHVSLFWYQQALGQGPEFLTYFQNEAQLDKSGLPSDRFFAERPEGSVSTLKIQRTQQEDSAVYLCASSLGGQTGRETQYFGPGTRLLVL.

The chain carries TRBV7-2 and TRBJ1-5; TRBD1 is a possible D gene (5 bases). Germline V gives CDR1 SGHTA, CDR2 FQGNSA. The CDR3 sequence is 16 residues long. Between the trimmed V and J ends, which lost 2 bases and 3 bases, there was a span of 14 bases. The CDR3 DNA follows: TGTGCCAGCAGCTTAACCCCCCCAGGGCCCAATCAGCCCCAGCATTTT. Translation: CASSLTPPGPNQPQHF. Looking up the rest from reference TRBV7-2 and TRBJ1-5 gives the full variable domain: GAGVSQSPSNKVTEKGKDVELRCDPISGHTALYWYRQSLGQGLEFLIYFQGNSAPDKSGLPSDRFSAERTGGSVSTLTIQRTQQEDSAVYLCASSLTPPGPNQPQHFGDGTRLSIL.

The table lists this clonotype with a few counts. The chain has TRBV5-5 and TRBJ2-5, with D possibly TRBD1 on 5 matching bases. Germline V gene data show CDR1 as SGHKS and CDR2 as YYEKEE (reference sequence). The V gene lost 4 bases and the J gene lost 1 base, with 17 bases spanning the gap. This CDR3 has 16 residues. The CDR3 sequence: CASSLKLTDLQETQYF. For the CDR3, the DNA is TGTGCCAGCAGCCTAAAATTGACAGACCTCCAAGAGACCCAGTACTTC. The full variable domain, in which reference TRBV5-5 and TRBJ2-5 provide the parts outside the CDR3, is DAGVTQSPTHLIKTRGQQVTLRCSPISGHKSVSWYQQVLGQGPQFIFQYYEKEERGRGNFPDRFSARQFPNYSSELNVNALLLGDSALYLCASSLKLTDLQETQYFGPGTRLLVL.

Ten or more counts support this clonotype. The rearrangement uses TRBV7-2 and TRBJ2-5; 7 nucleotides match TRBD2. The V segment lost 1 base and the J segment 5 bases; nucleotides outside the gene matches: 4. Germline CDR1 reads SGHTA; CDR2 reads FQGNSA. CDR3 size: 14 residues. The CDR3 sequence is CASSLDLAAETQYF. For the CDR3, the DNA is TGTGCCAGCAGCTTAGATCTAGCGGCTGAGACCCAGTACTTC. The variable domain in full, with the rest retrieved from reference TRBV7-2 and TRBJ2-5, is GAGVSQSPSNKVTEKGKDVELRCDPISGHTALYWYRQSLGQGLEFLIYFQGNSAPDKSGLPSDRFSAERTGGSVSTLTIQRTQQEDSAVYLCASSLDLAAETQYFGPGTRLLVL.

The genes are TRBV4-2 and TRBJ1-6; 7 nucleotides match TRBD1. This CDR3 spans 17 amino acids. Germline values: CDR1 LGHNA, CDR2 YNFKEQ. With 0 bases clipped from V and 4 bases from J, the junction kept 6 bases outside the gene matches. In DNA, the CDR3 is TGTGCCAGCAGCCAAGACACGGGGACAGCTTATAATTCACCCCTCCACTTT. Protein product: CASSQDTGTAYNSPLHF.

This clonotype was seen ten or more times. The V and J genes are TRBV11-1 and TRBJ2-2; D gene ambiguous. Trimming took off 4 bases at V and 5 bases at J, with 5 bases between the two ends. Germline V gene lookup returns CDR1 SGHAT and CDR2 FQDESV (reference sequence). The CDR3 spans 12 residues. The CDR3 here is CASSSSTGELFF. CDR3 DNA: TGTGCCAGCAGCTCATCAACCGGGGAGCTGTTTTTT.

This clonotype was found many times. This chain uses TRBV7-6 with TRBJ2-3; 8 bases agree with TRBD2. CDR1 is SGHVS, CDR2 FNYEAQ, per germline. This CDR3 spans 16 amino acids. V gave up 6 bases and J gave up 0 bases; unmatched junction bases: 8. CDR3 in amino acids: CASSWRGVSSTDTQYF. The DNA for the CDR3 is TGTGCCAGCAGTTGGCGGGGGGTCTCTAGCACAGATACGCAGTATTTT. Combining the CDR3 with reference TRBV7-6 and TRBJ2-3 gives the whole variable domain GAGVSQSPRYKVTKRGQDVALRCDPISGHVSLYWYRQALGQGPEFLTYFNYEAQQDKSGLPNDRFSAERPEGSISTLTIQRTEQRDSAMYRCASSWRGVSSTDTQYFGPGTRLTVL.

This clonotype was detected ten times or more. The rearrangement links TRBV7-2 to TRBJ2-7; TRBD1 matches at 9 bases. The ends lost 5 bases at V and 6 bases at J; junction bases unmatched: 8. Looked up from germline, CDR1 is SGHTA and CDR2 is FQGNSA. The CDR3 is made up of 14 amino acids. CDR3 nucleotides: TGTGCCAGCAGCCTATGGACAGGGGAGGGCGAGCAGTACTTC. This translates into CASSLWTGEGEQYF.

This clonotype has a count of ten or more. V and J are TRBV7-2 and TRBJ1-2, with unresolved D. The V gene's germline CDR1 is SGHTA and CDR2 FQGNSA. This CDR3 contains 14 residues. The ends were cut back, 5 bases at V and 3 bases at J, with 13 bases in the middle. DNA for the CDR3: TGTGCCAGCAGCCCCGGCGTGGGTTACTATGGCTACACCTTC. Translation: CASSPGVGYYGYTF.

In its sample, this clonotype was seen many times. The chain links TRBV7-9 to TRBJ2-5; the D gene is possibly TRBD1 (6 bases). This CDR3 is 14 amino acids long. CDR1 and CDR2 from the germline V gene are SEHNR and FQNEAQ (reference sequence). Trimming stripped 3 bases from V and 5 bases from J, with 13 bases between. CDR3 sequence: CASSLLQGVETQYF. The CDR3 bases are TGTGCCAGCAGCTTGTTACAGGGAGTGGAGACCCAGTACTTC.

The CDR3, as DNA: TGTGCCAGCAGTTACACCTCCGGGGACCTGGCGATCGGCGATCAGCCCCAGCATTTT. Protein: CASSYTSGDLAIGDQPQHF. The genes are TRBV6-2 or TRBV6-3 and TRBJ1-5, with a possible D match to TRBD1 (5 bases). The CDR3 runs to 19 residues. Germline CDR1 reads MNHEY; CDR2 reads SVGEGT. Trimming stripped 2 bases from V and 5 bases from J, with 25 bases between.

This clonotype was recorded many times. V usage is TRBV28 and J usage is TRBJ1-4, with D hard to call. Germline CDR1 MDHEN, CDR2 SYDVKM. This CDR3 is 13 amino acids long. Trimming cost V 3 bases and J 7 bases, with 9 bases left between them. The CDR3 loop reads CASSLEEVEKLFF. DNA for the CDR3: TGTGCCAGCAGTTTGGAAGAAGTTGAAAAACTGTTTTTT.

The sample holds many counts of this clonotype. CDR3 nucleotides: TGTGCCAGCAGTTCGTTCGGGACGAACACCGGGGAGCTGTTTTTT. Translating gives CASSSFGTNTGELFF. The chain is built from TRBV12-3 or TRBV12-4 and TRBJ2-2; D might be TRBD2 (5 bases). CDR3 length: 15 amino acids. V gave up 4 bases and J gave up 0 bases, with 9 bases separating them.

The sample holds many counts of this clonotype. The chain links TRBV7-6 to TRBJ2-2; the D gene is possibly TRBD1 (6 bases). There are 17 residues in the CDR3. CDR1 and CDR2 from the germline V gene are SGHVS and FNYEAQ. The V end lost 4 bases, the J end lost 1 base, and 16 bases lay between the germline ends. As DNA, the CDR3 is TGTGCCAGCAGCTCCCAACAGGGTATGGGGAACACCGGGGAGCTGTTTTTT. Protein sequence: CASSSQQGMGNTGELFF.

V gene TRBV28 combines with J gene TRBJ2-7; 12 bases map to TRBD2. In germline, CDR1 is MDHEN, CDR2 SYDVKM. The CDR3 loop spans 18 amino acids. Unmatched junction bases numbered 11, after V lost 5 bases and J lost 0 bases. The CDR3 here is CASSARLAGAIISYEQYF. The CDR3 coding sequence is TGTGCCAGCAGTGCCAGACTAGCGGGGGCTATCATCTCCTACGAGCAGTACTTC.

This clonotype was seen ten or more times. The chain is built from TRBV7-3 and TRBJ1-2; D is unresolved. Trimming shortened V by 5 bases and J by 4 bases, and 11 bases separated the two germline ends. The CDR3 extends over 13 amino acids. Germline V gene data show CDR1 as SGHTA and CDR2 as FQGTGA. The CDR3 DNA reads TGTGCCAGCAGCCCTGGGGAGGGCTATGGCTACACCTTC. Translation gives CASSPGEGYGYTF.

The J gene is TRBJ2-7, the V gene TRBV15; D not resolved. Germline V gives CDR1 LNHNV, CDR2 YYDKDF (reference sequence). V was pared by 1 base and J by 1 base, with 8 bases between. The CDR3 extends over 14 amino acids. CDR3 bases: TGTGCCACCAGCAGAGTACACTGGTCCTACGAGCAGTACTTC. Its translation: CATSRVHWSYEQYF.

As regards this clonotype: Given the absence of the conserved phenylalanine or tryptophan at the CDR3 end, a read error is likely. Because the CDR3's place on the DNA is in doubt, the DNA is left out and the CDR3 is given as listed by TCRdb. The chain joins TRBV2 to TRBJ2-5; the D call in the table, TRBD1, was not verified against the DNA. The length of the CDR3 is 12 amino acids, counting both ends. CDR1 and CDR2 from the germline V gene are SNHLY and FYNNEI. The CDR3 is CASSTGTHMTFV.

This clonotype was detected ten times or more. This chain links TRBV7-6 with TRBJ2-5; perhaps TRBD1 as D (5 bases). Trimming stripped 1 base from V and 3 bases from J, with 6 bases between. Germline V lookup: CDR1 SGHVS, CDR2 FNYEAQ. The CDR3 extends over 13 amino acids. Written as DNA, the CDR3 is TGTGCCAGCAGCTTAGTAGGGGAAGAGACCCAGTACTTC. It encodes CASSLVGEETQYF.

This clonotype occurred many times. V is TRBV2 and J is TRBJ2-3; 11 positions match TRBD2. V gave up 5 bases and J gave up 2 bases; unmatched junction bases: 6. In germline, CDR1 is SNHLY, CDR2 FYNNEI. The CDR3 has 16 residues. The CDR3 bases are TGTGCCAGCAGTTCGACTAGCGGGGCTAACACAGATACGCAGTATTTT. Translating it yields CASSSTSGANTDTQYF.

This clonotype was observed many times. The V and J genes are TRBV10-3 and TRBJ1-5; D uncertain. This CDR3 is built from 18 residues. In germline, CDR1 is ENHRY, CDR2 SYGVKD. V shed 11 bases and J shed 1 base, with 27 bases lying between them. The CDR3 loop is CARSWSSRNRPSNQPQHF. In DNA, the CDR3 is TGTGCCCGATCATGGAGCTCCCGAAACAGACCAAGCAATCAGCCCCAGCATTTT.

In this sample, this clonotype turned up a few times. This rearrangement joins TRBV20-1 to TRBJ1-5; D ambiguous. The germline V gene encodes CDR1 DFQATT and CDR2 SNEGSKA (reference sequence). V lost 2 bases to trimming and J lost 0 bases, with 11 bases between them. The CDR3 is 15 residues long. CDR3 in DNA: TGCAGTGCTAGAATTCTGGACTATAGCAATCAGCCCCAGCATTTT. Its translation: CSARILDYSNQPQHF.

This clonotype was counted only a few times. J is TRBJ2-3 and V is TRBV4-1; 10 bases map to TRBD2. CDR1 and CDR2 from the germline V gene are MGHRA and YSYEKL. J lost 2 bases, V lost 6 bases, and 5 bases had no gene match. The CDR3 covers 15 residues. The CDR3 bases are TGCGCCAGCAGGGAGCGGGGGGGACTCACAGATACGCAGTATTTT. This encodes CASRERGGLTDTQYF.

This clonotype was seen a handful of times. This sequence joins TRBV18 and TRBJ2-7, with TRBD1 matching over 9 bases. Germline-derived CDR1 and CDR2 are KGHSH and LQKENI. V trimming: 4 bases; J trimming: 5 bases; junction bases outside the gene matches: 9. The CDR3 runs 15 residues. The CDR3 bases are TGTGCCAGCTCACTTAGGACAGGGGCAGTCCACGAGCAGTACTTC. Residues: CASSLRTGAVHEQYF.

In this sample, this clonotype turned up a few times. The V gene is TRBV19, the J gene TRBJ1-5; the D gene is possibly TRBD1 (6 bases). Per the germline V gene, CDR1 is LNHDA and CDR2 is SQIVND (reference sequence). Between the trimmed V and J ends, which lost 4 bases and 4 bases, there was a span of 14 bases. The CDR3 spans 15 residues. DNA of the CDR3: TGTGCCAGTAGTAAATCCGGGACACCAAATCAGCCCCAGCATTTT. This translates into CASSKSGTPNQPQHF.

This chain links TRBV5-1 with TRBJ2-7; possibly TRBD2 for D (5 bases). V was clipped by 2 bases and J by 2 bases, with 11 bases between them. This CDR3 has 14 amino acids. CDR1 and CDR2 (germline): SGHRS, YFSETQ. The CDR3 sequence: CASSFGKGAYEQYF. Here the CDR3 DNA reads TGCGCCAGCAGCTTCGGGAAGGGAGCCTACGAGCAGTACTTC.

This clonotype was seen a handful of times. This chain joins TRBV12-5 and TRBJ2-5; the D is unclear. This CDR3 is built from 13 residues. Germline values: CDR1 LGHNT, CDR2 FRNRAP. V lost 2 bases and J 3 bases, leaving 7 bases between the germline ends. DNA of the CDR3: TGTGCTAGTGGTTTGCGAGCCAAAGAGACCCAGTACTTC. It encodes CASGLRAKETQYF.

The table lists this clonotype with a few counts. V is TRBV20-1 and J is TRBJ2-3; possible D gene TRBD2, 6 bases. Germline V gives CDR1 DFQATT, CDR2 SNEGSKA (reference sequence). There are 15 residues in the CDR3. V lost 5 bases, J lost 0 bases, and 15 bases lay in between. The CDR3 nucleotides read TGCAGTGCTGAGCCGACTAGTGCTAGCACAGATACGCAGTATTTT. This sequence encodes CSAEPTSASTDTQYF.